The 11 T cell receptor beta chains listed next were all sequenced from one sample in a study of human T cells and chemical hapten exposure. TCRdb called the RACE reads again in MiXCR, with one record for every CDR3 protein. Of 80,000 to 100,000 distinct CDR3 sequences in the sample, about 10% are singletons; the top ten hold around 3.8%. Described time point: patch test 3, about 24 weeks after DPC sensitization. Treatment noted: therapeutic diphenylcyclopropenone sensitization with weekly scalp DPC. The starting material was whole blood, obtained in connection with sensitization to the hapten diphenylcyclopropenone (DPC). The receptors here all came from a woman aged 45-59 years with alopecia areata. Some clones in this sample may be carry-over from other donors' samples.

This clonotype occurred a few times. The genes are TRBV30 and TRBJ1-2; no clear D. V was trimmed by 2 bases and J by 8 bases, leaving 12 bases between them. This CDR3 contains 12 residues. Germline lookup yields CDR1 GTSNPN and CDR2 SVGIG (reference sequence). CDR3 region: CAWSRQVRGYTF. The DNA of the CDR3 is TGTGCCTGGAGTCGGCAGGTCCGGGGCTACACCTTC.

The chain has TRBV3-1 and TRBJ2-5, with 10 bases lining up with TRBD1. This CDR3 comprises 15 residues. The V gene end was trimmed by 7 bases and the J gene end by 5 bases; junction bases not matched to a gene: 10. Per the germline V gene, CDR1 is LGHDT and CDR2 is YNNKEL (reference sequence). This CDR3 reads CASTQTGGVGETQYF. The CDR3 region has the DNA TGTGCCAGCACCCAGACAGGGGGCGTTGGTGAGACCCAGTACTTC.

This clonotype was counted ten times or more. The CDR3 region has the DNA TGTGCCAGCAGCTTGGAGGGACTAGCCACCTACGAGCAGTACTTC. Protein product: CASSLEGLATYEQYF. This chain uses TRBV7-8 with TRBJ2-7; TRBD2 agrees at 9 bases. The CDR3 is 15 residues long. The germline V gene has CDR1 SGHVS and CDR2 FQNEAQ. With V trimmed by 3 bases and J by 2 bases, 5 bases remained unmatched.

The chain links TRBV6-1 to TRBJ2-2, with D possibly matching TRBD1 (6 bases). CDR3 length: 14 amino acids. Germline V gene lookup returns CDR1 MNHNS and CDR2 SASEGT. V lost 8 bases and J 4 bases, leaving 14 bases between the germline ends. Here the CDR3 reads CASARSGATGELFF. The CDR3 DNA follows: TGTGCCAGCGCCAGGTCAGGGGCCACCGGGGAGCTGTTTTTT.

This clonotype was detected a few times. The genes are TRBV19 and TRBJ1-5; TRBD1 might be the D (5 bases). Trimming removed 2 bases from V and 0 bases from J, with 14 bases in between. Per germline, CDR1 LNHDA and CDR2 SQIVND (reference sequence). This CDR3 has 17 residues. This chain's CDR3 is CASSIPPGRASNQPQHF. As DNA, the CDR3 is TGTGCCAGTAGTATACCCCCCGGCAGGGCTAGCAATCAGCCCCAGCATTTT.

This clonotype occurred a few times. The V and J genes are TRBV11-2 and TRBJ1-3, with no clear D. This CDR3 comprises 14 residues. Trimming removed 2 bases from V and 2 bases from J, with 7 bases in between. CDR1 SGHAT and CDR2 FQNNGV come from the germline V gene. The CDR3 DNA follows: TGTGCCAGCAGCTTATCCCCCGCTGGAAACACCATATATTTT. It codes for CASSLSPAGNTIYF. The whole variable domain, remainder taken from reference TRBV11-2 and TRBJ1-3, is EAGVAQSPRYKIIEKRQSVAFWCNPISGHATLYWYQQILGQGPKLLIQFQNNGVVDDSQLPKDRFSAERLKGVDSTLKIQPAKLEDSAVYLCASSLSPAGNTIYFGEGSWLTVV.

This clonotype was observed many times. The genes are TRBV20-1 and TRBJ2-2; 7 bases line up with TRBD2. CDR3 length equals 15 residues. Germline CDR1 DFQATT, CDR2 SNEGSKA (reference sequence). Trimming cost V 1 base and J 6 bases; bases outside gene matches: 8. The DNA of the CDR3 is TGCAGTGCTAGAGGGACTAGGTTAGTCTCCGGGGAGCTGTTTTTT. Its translation: CSARGTRLVSGELFF.

This clonotype was seen many times. The J gene is TRBJ2-2, the V gene TRBV25-1; D might be TRBD2 (6 bases). The CDR3 contains 16 residues. The V end lost 6 bases, the J end lost 4 bases, and 18 bases lay between the germline ends. CDR1 is MGHDK and CDR2 is SYGVNS in the germline V gene. This CDR3 is CASRQSGGRSTGELFF. CDR3 in DNA: TGTGCCAGCAGACAGTCCGGGGGAAGGTCCACCGGGGAGCTGTTTTTT. The full variable domain, with the rest looked up from reference TRBV25-1 and TRBJ2-2, is EADIYQTPRYLVIGTGKKITLECSQTMGHDKMYWYQQDPGMELHLIHYSYGVNSTEKGDLSSESTVSRIRTEHFPLTLESARPSHTSQYLCASRQSGGRSTGELFFGEGSRLTVL.

This clonotype was seen a handful of times. The chain recombines TRBV29-1 with TRBJ2-4; D not certain. Trimming took 2 bases from V and 7 from J, leaving 9 bases between them. The CDR3 covers 12 residues. The germline V gene has CDR1 SQVTM and CDR2 ANQGSEA. The CDR3 here is CSVESRWNIQYF. In nucleotides, the CDR3 is TGCAGCGTTGAATCCAGATGGAACATTCAGTACTTC.

The chain carries TRBV5-1 and TRBJ2-3; the D is unclear. The germline CDR1 and CDR2 sequences are SGHRS and YFSETQ. The CDR3 sequence is 15 residues long. The V and J ends lost 3 bases and 0 bases respectively, with 11 bases between them. The CDR3 loop reads CASSSSSHSTDTQYF. The DNA for the CDR3 is TGCGCCAGCAGCTCCTCCTCCCATAGCACAGATACGCAGTATTTT. The full variable domain, with the rest looked up from reference TRBV5-1 and TRBJ2-3, is KAGVTQTPRYLIKTRGQQVTLSCSPISGHRSVSWYQQTPGQGLQFLFEYFSETQRNKGNFPGRFSGRQFSNSRSEMNVSTLELGDSALYLCASSSSSHSTDTQYFGPGTRLTVL.

This clonotype was observed many times. The rearrangement links TRBV13 to TRBJ2-1; possible D gene TRBD2, 5 bases. The CDR3 has 14 residues. Germline CDR1 PRHDT, CDR2 FYEKMQ (reference sequence). Trimming took off 7 bases at V and 4 bases at J, with 14 bases between the two ends. The CDR3 bases are TGTGCCAGCACCCTCCCCGGGATATACAATGAGCAGTTCTTC. It yields the protein CASTLPGIYNEQFF.